Following are 19 T cell receptor beta chains from one sample sequenced in a study of blood T cell repertoires in COVID-19. The protocol was immunoSEQ multiplex PCR, while the TCRdb copy is restricted to in-frame clones and leaves out a portion. In the table there are some 250,000 clones, approximately 80% of which are singletons. Sequences were obtained from peripheral blood. Receptors originate from a middle-aged man with acute or convalescent COVID-19.

J is TRBJ2-6 and V is TRBV5-4, with 8 bases fitting TRBD2. Germline trimming cut 3 bases from V and 7 bases from J; bases unmatched to any gene: 18. There are 19 residues in the CDR3. Germline V gene lookup returns CDR1 SGHNT and CDR2 YYREEE (reference sequence). The CDR3 nucleotides read TGTGCCAGCAGCTCGCCGGGGGGGGGTTCTCCTCTTGAAGCCAACGTCCTGACTTTC. Residues: CASSSPGGGSPLEANVLTF.

The chain couples TRBV9 to TRBJ2-1; 7 nucleotides agree with TRBD1. The CDR3 extends over 14 amino acids. The junction had 8 bases not matched to a gene; V was cut back by 4 bases and J by 7 bases. Germline loops: CDR1 SGDLS, CDR2 YYNGEE. The DNA for the CDR3 is TGTGCCAGCAGCCTTCGACAGGGTTGGAATGAGCAGTTCTTC. Its translation is CASSLRQGWNEQFF.

The sample holds one count of this clone. The same CDR3 can be traced to other DNA sequences in this sample. Here the CDR3 DNA reads TGTGCCAGCAGTTCGAGACTAGCGGGTTTAAATGAGCAGTTCTTC. Translated, it gives CASSSRLAGLNEQFF. This chain uses TRBV6-2 or TRBV6-3 with TRBJ2-1; 10 positions match TRBD2. The CDR3 covers 15 residues. The germline CDR1 and CDR2 sequences are MNHEY and SVGEGT. Trimming cost V 4 bases and J 7 bases; bases outside gene matches: 7.

The rearrangement uses TRBV30 and TRBJ1-4; D might be TRBD1 (5 bases). Germline assignment: CDR1 GTSNPN and CDR2 SVGIG (reference sequence). V gave up 0 bases and J gave up 1 base, with 6 bases separating them. The CDR3 spans 14 residues. The CDR3 sequence: CAWSVGVTNEKLFF. The DNA for the CDR3 is TGTGCCTGGAGTGTAGGGGTAACTAATGAAAAACTGTTTTTT.

This chain connects TRBV30 to TRBJ2-1, with D possibly being TRBD2 (6 bases). Germline V gives CDR1 GTSNPN, CDR2 SVGIG (reference sequence). V dropped 3 bases and J dropped 2 bases, with 11 bases sitting between them. This CDR3 contains 14 residues. CDR3 residues: CAWSTQRAYNEQFF. CDR3 bases: TGTGCCTGGAGCACCCAGCGGGCCTACAATGAGCAGTTCTTC.

The genes are TRBV5-6 and TRBJ1-2, with 7 bases identical to TRBD1. This CDR3 region has 15 residues. The ends lost 5 bases at V and 8 bases at J; junction bases unmatched: 15. CDR1 is SGHDT, CDR2 YYEEEE, per germline. CDR3 coding DNA: TGTGCCAGCAGTCGAAGCCAGGGGGAGGTTAGCGGCTACACCTTC. Encoded protein: CASSRSQGEVSGYTF. The variable domain in full, completed from reference TRBV5-6 and TRBJ1-2, reads DAGVTQSPTHLIKTRGQQVTLRCSPKSGHDTVSWYQQALGQGPQFIFQYYEEEERQRGNFPDRFSGHQFPNYSSELNVNALLLGDSALYLCASSRSQGEVSGYTFGSGTRLTVV.

This clone showed up just once. The chain combines TRBV29-1 with TRBJ1-6; TRBD1 matches 10 bases. The V and J ends lost 4 bases and 7 bases, in that order; junction bases with no gene match: 1. Germline loops: CDR1 SQVTM, CDR2 ANQGSEA. The CDR3 spans 13 residues. CDR3 residues: CSVGTGGNSPLHF. DNA for the CDR3: TGCAGCGTTGGGACAGGGGGGAATTCACCCCTCCACTTT.

This chain joins TRBV6-2 or TRBV6-3 and TRBJ2-7; no clear D gene. Germline assignment: CDR1 MNHEY and CDR2 SVGEGT. This CDR3 has 12 residues. Trimming removed 6 bases at V and 2 bases at J, with 8 bases between. Here the CDR3 reads CASSRSTYEQYF. CDR3 nucleotide sequence: TGTGCCAGCAGCCGGAGCACCTACGAGCAGTACTTC.

This clone showed up just once. The chain uses TRBV5-6 and TRBJ2-1, with a possible D match to TRBD1 (5 bases). The CDR3 loop spans 13 amino acids. The V and J ends lost 0 bases and 10 bases respectively, with 11 bases between them. Germline CDR1 SGHDT, CDR2 YYEEEE. The CDR3 DNA reads TGTGCCAGCAGCTTGGGCTTGAGGACAGAGCAGTTCTTC. Its protein is CASSLGLRTEQFF.

This chain links TRBV6-5 with TRBJ1-2; 12 bases align to TRBD1. Germline V CDR1 and CDR2: MNHEY, SVGAGI. The CDR3 runs 15 residues. V gave up 6 bases and J gave up 4 bases; unmatched junction bases: 6. CDR3 residues: CASRSGTGGIYGYTF. CDR3 DNA sequence: TGTGCCAGCAGGTCGGGGACAGGGGGCATCTATGGCTACACCTTC.

The chain couples TRBV29-1 to TRBJ2-1, with 7 bases lining up with TRBD2. This CDR3 comprises 13 residues. The germline gives CDR1 SQVTM, CDR2 ANQGSEA. The ends lost 6 bases at V and 2 bases at J; junction bases unmatched: 4. This CDR3 reads CSVGLDPYNEQFF. The CDR3 nucleotides are TGCAGCGTCGGACTAGACCCCTACAATGAGCAGTTCTTC.

This clone appeared once. The chain combines TRBV30 with TRBJ2-7; 10 bases map to TRBD2. CDR3 size: 13 residues. The germline CDR1 and CDR2 sequences are GTSNPN and SVGIG (reference sequence). The ends lost 2 bases at V and 7 bases at J; junction bases unmatched: 5. Written as DNA, the CDR3 is TGTGCCTGGAGTTCCGGGACTAGCGAAGAGCAGTACTTC. Protein sequence: CAWSSGTSEEQYF. Using reference TRBV30 and TRBJ2-7 for the parts outside the CDR3, the full variable domain is SQTIHQWPATLVQPVGSPLSLECTVEGTSNPNLYWYRQAAGRGLQLLFYSVGIGQISSEVPQNLSASRPQDRQFILSSKKLLLSDSGFYLCAWSSGTSEEQYFGPGTRLTVT.

This chain connects TRBV5-6 to TRBJ2-4; 10 nucleotides match TRBD2. J was trimmed by 8 bases and V by 0 bases; bases with no gene match: 5. The CDR3 spans 15 residues. Germline V gives CDR1 SGHDT, CDR2 YYEEEE. Here the CDR3 reads CASSLGSGRRDIQYF. CDR3 nucleotide sequence: TGTGCCAGCAGCTTGGGTAGCGGGAGGAGGGACATTCAGTACTTC.

V gene TRBV7-2 combines with J gene TRBJ2-1; 14 bases align to TRBD2. This CDR3 is built from 20 residues. Trimming at V came to 0 bases and at J to 2 bases, leaving 9 bases not matched to a gene. Germline-derived CDR1 and CDR2 are SGHTA and FQGNSA. CDR3: CASSLAPGLAGVPPYNEQFF. The CDR3 nucleotides read TGTGCCAGCAGCTTAGCTCCGGGACTAGCGGGAGTTCCTCCCTACAATGAGCAGTTCTTC. The variable domain in full, with the rest retrieved from reference TRBV7-2 and TRBJ2-1, is GAGVSQSPSNKVTEKGKDVELRCDPISGHTALYWYRQSLGQGLEFLIYFQGNSAPDKSGLPSDRFSAERTGGSVSTLTIQRTQQEDSAVYLCASSLAPGLAGVPPYNEQFFGPGTRLTVL.

This clone was detected a few times. The chain is built from TRBV7-9 and TRBJ1-2; D possibly corresponds to TRBD1 (6 bases). The germline V gene encodes CDR1 SEHNR and CDR2 FQNEAQ (reference sequence). This CDR3 has 14 residues. Trimming left V 5 bases short and J 4 bases short, with 14 bases between. The CDR3 region is CASSAQGPLYGYTF. The CDR3 nucleotides read TGTGCCAGCAGCGCCCAGGGGCCCCTCTATGGCTACACCTTC.

This clone turned up a few times. This chain connects TRBV5-1 to TRBJ1-3; possible D gene TRBD1, 5 bases. Germline CDR1 and CDR2: SGHRS and YFSETQ. The V end was cut by 4 bases, the J end by 2 bases, with 13 bases between. The CDR3 sequence is 15 residues long. The CDR3 reads CASSNDSKPGNTIYF. For the CDR3, the DNA is TGCGCCAGCAGCAATGACAGTAAACCTGGAAACACCATATATTTT.

V and J are TRBV5-1 and TRBJ2-7, with 8 bases lining up with TRBD2. This CDR3 region has 17 residues. V lost 2 bases, J lost 0 bases, and 10 bases stayed unmatched. The germline CDR1 and CDR2 sequences are SGHRS and YFSETQ. The CDR3, as DNA: TGCGCCAGCAGCTTAACTCCGGGAGGGGCGTTCTCCTACGAGCAGTACTTC. Amino acids: CASSLTPGGAFSYEQYF.

The V gene is TRBV7-9, the J gene TRBJ2-5; 9 nucleotides match TRBD1. This CDR3 has 15 amino acids. V lost 5 bases to trimming and J lost 5 bases; unmatched junction nucleotides: 9. The germline gives CDR1 SEHNR, CDR2 FQNEAQ (reference sequence). As DNA, the CDR3 is TGTGCCAGCAGCCCGGATGGACAGGGGCGTGAGACCCAGTACTTC. Translating it yields CASSPDGQGRETQYF.

As DNA, the CDR3 is TGCGCCAGCAGCCAAGTCGGACTGTTTAGCAATCAGCCCCAGCATTTT. Protein: CASSQVGLFSNQPQHF. V and J are TRBV4-1 and TRBJ1-5; D call uncertain. The V and J ends lost 1 base and 0 bases respectively, with 10 bases between them. The CDR3 is made up of 16 amino acids. CDR1 and CDR2 from the germline V gene are MGHRA and YSYEKL.